This T cell receptor beta chain was profiled in a study of blood T cell repertoires in COVID-19. The CDR3 is 15 amino acids. Germline loops: CDR1 SGHAT, CDR2 FQNNGV. The V gene end was trimmed by 4 bases and the J gene end by 5 bases; junction bases not matched to a gene: 8. Sequenced by immunoSEQ multiplex PCR; TCRdb stores in-frame clones only, minus some. The sample lists 200,000 or so clones, approximately 88% seen once, with around 6.5% in the top ten. Sequencing input: peripheral blood. This TCR derives from a man in his sixties who had recovered from COVID-19. The chain employs TRBV11-2 and TRBJ2-1; 7 nucleotides agree with TRBD1. CDR3 residues: CASSSPRGSNNEQFF. CDR3 in DNA: TGTGCCAGCAGCTCACCCAGGGGGAGTAACAATGAGCAGTTCTTC.